A single sample gave rise to the 24 T cell receptor beta chains below, sequenced in a study of neurological immune-mediated disorders. TCRdb re-derived calls from the 5' RACE reads in MiXCR, one entry per CDR3 protein. The profile shows roughly 74,000 distinct CDR3 sequences, roughly 5.6% of them singletons. Sequencing was performed on PBMCs. These TCRs come from a man between 18 and 35 years old with multiple sclerosis.

There are many counts of this clonotype. V is TRBV10-3 and J is TRBJ2-5; a weak D match, TRBD2 (5 bases). This CDR3 is built from 13 residues. Trimming stripped 7 bases from V and 4 bases from J, with 13 bases between. Germline loops: CDR1 ENHRY, CDR2 SYGVKD. DNA of the CDR3: TGTGCCATCAACCCGGGATGGGGAGAGACCCAGTACTTC. Its translation is CAINPGWGETQYF.

This clonotype was observed at least ten times. The chain combines TRBV27 with TRBJ2-7, with 7 nucleotides matching TRBD2. J gave up 4 bases and V 0 bases, and 3 bases lay outside the gene matches. The germline CDR1 and CDR2 sequences are MNHEY and SMNVEV (reference sequence). The CDR3 covers 14 residues. This chain's CDR3 is CASSLSWEGYEQYF. CDR3 nucleotide sequence: TGTGCCAGCAGTTTATCCTGGGAGGGGTACGAGCAGTACTTC.

This clonotype was counted ten times or more. The chain employs TRBV10-3 and TRBJ2-3; D is ambiguous. CDR1 is ENHRY and CDR2 is SYGVKD in the germline V gene. This CDR3 has 15 amino acids. Trimming removed 2 bases at V and 0 bases at J, with 9 bases between. The CDR3 DNA reads TGTGCCATCAGTGAGGGAGCCGTGAGCACAGATACGCAGTATTTT. It encodes CAISEGAVSTDTQYF.

This clonotype was observed many times. This chain joins TRBV7-3 and TRBJ1-1, with 7 positions matching TRBD1. Trimming at V came to 4 bases and at J to 0 bases, leaving 14 bases not matched to a gene. The CDR3 is 18 residues long. Germline V gene lookup returns CDR1 SGHTA and CDR2 FQGTGA. The CDR3 here is CASSYKRQGGMMNTEAFF. The CDR3 DNA reads as TGTGCCAGCAGCTACAAGCGACAGGGAGGTATGATGAACACTGAAGCTTTCTTT. Full variable domain (rest looked up from reference TRBV7-3 and TRBJ1-1): GAGVSQTPSNKVTEKGKYVELRCDPISGHTALYWYRQSLGQGPEFLIYFQGTGAADDSGLPNDRFFAVRPEGSVSTLKIQRTERGDSAVYLCASSYKRQGGMMNTEAFFGQGTRLTVV.

This clonotype was recorded at least ten times. This sequence joins TRBV7-6 and TRBJ1-3; D remains unclear. This CDR3 comprises 17 residues. Per the germline V gene, CDR1 is SGHVS and CDR2 is FNYEAQ. V was trimmed by 2 bases and J by 0 bases, leaving 14 bases between them. The CDR3 spells CASSLQTAVGSGNTIYF. The DNA for the CDR3 is TGTGCCAGCAGCTTACAGACCGCGGTTGGCTCTGGAAACACCATATATTTT. Full variable domain (outside the CDR3, taken from reference TRBV7-6 and TRBJ1-3): GAGVSQSPRYKVTKRGQDVALRCDPISGHVSLYWYRQALGQGPEFLTYFNYEAQQDKSGLPNDRFSAERPEGSISTLTIQRTEQRDSAMYRCASSLQTAVGSGNTIYFGEGSWLTVV.

This clonotype has at least ten counts. The rearrangement joins TRBV4-1 to TRBJ1-1, with D possibly TRBD1 on 5 matching bases. CDR1 MGHRA and CDR2 YSYEKL come from the germline V gene. This CDR3 comprises 13 residues. Trimming left V 5 bases short and J 4 bases short, with 11 bases between. CDR3 in DNA: TGCGCCAGCAGCGGGGCTGGTGGCACTGAAGCTTTCTTT. It yields the protein CASSGAGGTEAFF.

This clonotype has at least ten counts. This chain joins TRBV5-5 and TRBJ2-3; D is unresolved. Germline CDR1 and CDR2: SGHKS and YYEKEE (reference sequence). Between the trimmed V and J ends, which lost 0 bases and 2 bases, there was a span of 7 bases. There are 14 residues in the CDR3. CDR3 residues: CASSLGFFTDTQYF. CDR3 sequence (DNA): TGTGCCAGCAGCTTGGGTTTCTTCACAGATACGCAGTATTTT.

This clonotype appeared many times. The gene calls are TRBV6-6 and TRBJ2-1; the match to TRBD2 covers 12 bases. The V and J ends lost 7 bases and 8 bases, in that order; junction bases with no gene match: 9. This CDR3 has 15 amino acids. CDR1 is MNHNY and CDR2 is SVGAGI in the germline V gene (reference sequence). The CDR3 DNA reads TGTGCCAGCACCGGACTAGCGGGGAAGTACGATGAGCAGTTCTTC. Translating gives CASTGLAGKYDEQFF.

This clonotype has a count of ten or more. This chain joins TRBV20-1 and TRBJ1-1; D is perhaps TRBD1 (5 bases). The CDR3 loop spans 12 amino acids. Trimming stripped 4 bases from V and 0 bases from J, with 6 bases between. Germline CDR1 DFQATT, CDR2 SNEGSKA (reference sequence). CDR3 residues: CSATGMNTEAFF. Written as DNA, the CDR3 is TGCAGTGCTACAGGGATGAACACTGAAGCTTTCTTT.

This clonotype was detected many times. The V call is TRBV20-1, the J call TRBJ2-5; D could derive from TRBD1 or TRBD2 (5 bases each). Per germline, CDR1 DFQATT and CDR2 SNEGSKA (reference sequence). Trimming stripped 5 bases from V and 5 bases from J, with 15 bases between. The CDR3 spans 13 residues. The CDR3 nucleotides read TGCAGTGCTCCACCCCGGGGACGGGAGACCCAGTACTTC. Its protein is CSAPPRGRETQYF.

CDR3 residues: CSARDWTGDAKNIQYF. The CDR3 coding sequence is TGCAGTGCTAGAGATTGGACAGGGGATGCCAAAAACATTCAGTACTTC. The gene calls are TRBV20-1 and TRBJ2-4, with 9 bases matching TRBD1. The CDR3 loop spans 16 amino acids. The germline V gene has CDR1 DFQATT and CDR2 SNEGSKA (reference sequence). The junction had 4 bases not matched to a gene; V was cut back by 0 bases and J by 1 base.

This clonotype was picked up many times. The chain recombines TRBV11-2 with TRBJ2-7; TRBD1 matches 7 bases. Germline-derived CDR1 and CDR2 are SGHAT and FQNNGV. The CDR3 totals 14 residues. V was pared by 5 bases and J by 1 base, with 5 bases of the junction left unmatched. The CDR3 is CASSEQGPSYEQYF. The CDR3 nucleotides are TGTGCCAGCAGCGAACAGGGGCCTTCCTACGAGCAGTACTTC.

This clonotype was picked up many times. The chain combines TRBV6-6 with TRBJ1-6; D is unresolved. Germline lookup yields CDR1 MNHNY and CDR2 SVGAGI (reference sequence). This CDR3 region has 13 residues. V dropped 3 bases and J dropped 5 bases, with 5 bases sitting between them. The CDR3 DNA reads TGTGCCAGCAGTTATGTAGATAATTCACCCCTCCACTTT. This encodes CASSYVDNSPLHF.

In its sample, this clonotype was seen a few times. The CDR3 protein is CASSSGLAGREQYF. The CDR3 DNA is TGTGCCAGCAGCTCGGGACTAGCGGGTAGAGAGCAGTACTTC. This chain uses TRBV7-3 with TRBJ2-7; 12 bases are a match to TRBD2. V lost 4 bases, J lost 7 bases, and 5 bases stayed unmatched. Germline V gives CDR1 SGHTA, CDR2 FQGTGA. This CDR3 comprises 14 residues.

As for this clonotype: Sequence at one end of the junction differs from germline and may be a read error. This chain uses TRBV7-2 with TRBJ1-6; a possible D gene is TRBD1 (5 bases). Germline V gene sequence: CDR1 SGHTA, CDR2 FQGNSA. The CDR3 sequence is 15 residues long. DNA of the CDR3: TGTGCCAGCAGCTTATATGTAGGGGATAATTCACCCCTCAACTTT. Its translation: CASSLYVGDNSPLNF.

This clonotype was found many times. The chain joins TRBV27 to TRBJ2-7, with 11 bases lining up with TRBD2. The trim removed 5 bases at V and 3 bases at J, leaving 6 bases unmatched. The CDR3 has 15 amino acids. Germline V gives CDR1 MNHEY, CDR2 SMNVEV (reference sequence). Here the CDR3 DNA reads TGTGCCAGCAGTGAGACGACTAGCGGGGTCTACGAGCAGTACTTC. Its translation is CASSETTSGVYEQYF.

This clonotype was observed at least ten times. The chain is built from TRBV7-9 and TRBJ2-3, with 7 bases lining up with TRBD1. The germline V gene has CDR1 SEHNR and CDR2 FQNEAQ (reference sequence). V lost 6 bases and J lost 3; bases outside the gene matches: 15. CDR3 size: 17 residues. CDR3 sequence (DNA): TGTGCCAGCAGTTCGACAGGGAGAGGGTCGTGGACAGATACGCAGTATTTT. This translates into CASSSTGRGSWTDTQYF.

This clonotype was found a few times. A much larger clone lies a single base off, so this may be a read error. The chain uses TRBV29-1 and TRBJ1-2, with D unresolved. V lost 6 bases and J 0 bases, leaving 5 bases between the germline ends. This CDR3 has 11 amino acids. CDR1 is SQVTM, CDR2 ANQGSEA, per germline. CDR3 DNA sequence: TGCAGCGTAAGAGCTAACTATGGCTACACCTTC. This translates into CSVRANYGYTF.

The genes are TRBV18 and TRBJ2-1, with 10 bases identical to TRBD2. CDR3 size: 15 residues. J was trimmed by 7 bases and V by 3 bases; bases with no gene match: 6. The V gene's germline CDR1 is KGHSH and CDR2 LQKENI. The CDR3 DNA reads as TGTGCCAGCTCACCGCTAGCGGGAGTTAGGAATGAGCAGTTCTTC. Protein product: CASSPLAGVRNEQFF.

The table lists this clonotype with a few counts. The chain employs TRBV10-2 and TRBJ2-1; D perhaps matches TRBD1 (6 bases). Trimming removed 7 bases at V and 6 bases at J, with 13 bases between. Germline CDR1 WSHSY, CDR2 SAAADI. The CDR3 runs to 13 residues. Written as DNA, the CDR3 is TGCGCCAGCACCTCCCTGGACAGCAATGAGCAGTTCTTC. Translated, it gives CASTSLDSNEQFF.

This clonotype was observed many times. The genes are TRBV12-3 or TRBV12-4 and TRBJ2-1, with 12 bases fitting TRBD2. V trimming: 5 bases; J trimming: 5 bases; junction bases outside the gene matches: 1. The CDR3 has 14 residues. DNA of the CDR3: TGTGCCAGCAGTCGGACTAGCGGGGACAATGAGCAGTTCTTC. It yields the protein CASSRTSGDNEQFF.

This clonotype was found once. A much larger clone lies one base from this, so it may be a read error. The final CDR3 position lacks the conserved phenylalanine or tryptophan, pointing to a likely read error. The chain has TRBV15 and TRBJ1-2; D may be TRBD1 (5 bases). Between the trimmed V and J ends, which lost 1 base and 0 bases, there was a span of 15 bases. This CDR3 spans 17 amino acids. Germline V gives CDR1 LNHNV, CDR2 YYDKDF (reference sequence). Here the CDR3 reads CATSRAPGTYSNYGYTI. The CDR3 region has the DNA TGTGCCACCAGCAGAGCCCCCGGGACGTATTCTAACTATGGCTACACCATC.

This clonotype was seen at least ten times. The chain joins TRBV20-1 to TRBJ1-6; D ambiguous. The CDR3 contains 16 residues. The germline V gene encodes CDR1 DFQATT and CDR2 SNEGSKA (reference sequence). Trimming removed 3 bases from V and 0 bases from J, with 12 bases in between. The CDR3: CSARRVYSSYNSPLHF. CDR3 coding DNA: TGCAGTGCTAGGAGGGTCTACTCCTCCTATAATTCACCCCTCCACTTT.

This clonotype appeared many times. The chain links TRBV12-3 or TRBV12-4 to TRBJ2-7; D possibly corresponds to TRBD1 (6 bases). V lost 2 bases to trimming and J lost 5 bases, with 16 bases between them. This CDR3 region has 15 residues. This CDR3 reads CASSLWGDKGDEQYF. CDR3 in DNA: TGTGCCAGCAGTTTATGGGGTGACAAGGGGGACGAGCAGTACTTC.